Following are 6 T cell receptor beta chains from one sample sequenced in a study of shared clonotypes between healthy human individuals. Clones were sequenced by immunoSEQ multiplex PCR, and TCRdb holds only the in-frame ones, with some missing. The sample lists around 1.9 million clones; 93% were seen once. CD45RO-negative CD8 cells positively selected for CCR7 made up the naive population, which excluded terminally differentiated effector memory CD45RA+ cells. Sequencing used naive CD8+ T cells from PBMCs. Source of these receptors: a man younger than 35 in good health. Some clones in this sample may be carry-over from other donors' samples.

The J gene is TRBJ2-7, the V gene TRBV28, with D perhaps matching TRBD1 (6 bases). Germline assignment: CDR1 MDHEN and CDR2 SYDVKM. The CDR3 contains 16 residues. The germline V and J ends were trimmed by 8 bases and 5 bases, with 25 bases remaining between them. The CDR3 reads CASGEIKQGAKDEQYF. Here the CDR3 DNA reads TGTGCCAGCGGGGAAATTAAACAGGGAGCAAAGGACGAGCAGTACTTC.

The V and J genes are TRBV7-9 and TRBJ2-1, with D possibly being TRBD2 (5 bases). The ends were cut back, 1 base at V and 10 bases at J, with 8 bases in the middle. The CDR3 length is 12 residues. Germline values: CDR1 SEHNR, CDR2 FQNEAQ (reference sequence). DNA of the CDR3: TGTGCCAGCAGCTTAGGGGCTAGCGAGCAGTTCTTC. The encoded protein is CASSLGASEQFF.

On this clone: In the same sample, other DNA sequences code for this CDR3. The chain combines TRBV10-1 with TRBJ2-7, with TRBD2 matching over 8 bases. Germline CDR1 reads WNHNN; CDR2 reads SYGVQD (reference sequence). CDR3 length: 13 amino acids. V shed 6 bases, J shed 4 bases, and the junction held 5 bases outside the gene matches. The CDR3 region has the DNA TGCGCCAGCAGCGACGGGAGGGCGTACGAGCAGTACTTC. Amino acids: CASSDGRAYEQYF.

The J gene is TRBJ2-7, the V gene TRBV4-2, with 8 bases that match TRBD2. Germline V lookup: CDR1 LGHNA, CDR2 YNFKEQ. Unmatched junction bases numbered 10, after V lost 2 bases and J lost 1 base. The CDR3 is made up of 17 amino acids. Here the CDR3 DNA reads TGTGCCAGCAGCCAACTCACCGGGGGGGGTGGATCCTACGAGCAGTACTTC. This encodes CASSQLTGGGGSYEQYF.

The chain employs TRBV7-2 and TRBJ2-7; D is possibly TRBD2 (7 bases). Trimming stripped 5 bases from V and 6 bases from J, with 26 bases between. The CDR3 sequence is 17 residues long. Germline V CDR1 and CDR2: SGHTA, FQGNSA. The CDR3: CASSPQGPAWGGAEQYF. CDR3 in DNA: TGTGCCAGCAGCCCCCAGGGGCCAGCGTGGGGGGGGGCCGAGCAGTACTTC. Combining the CDR3 with reference TRBV7-2 and TRBJ2-7 gives the whole variable domain GAGVSQSPSNKVTEKGKDVELRCDPISGHTALYWYRQSLGQGLEFLIYFQGNSAPDKSGLPSDRFSAERTGGSVSTLTIQRTQQEDSAVYLCASSPQGPAWGGAEQYFGPGTRLTVT.

The CDR3 bases are TGTGCCAGCAGCGTAGCAGGGGCGCCACCTGGAAACACCATATATTTT. The encoded protein is CASSVAGAPPGNTIYF. The rearrangement uses TRBV9 and TRBJ1-3, with a weak D call TRBD1 (6 bases). This CDR3 region has 16 residues. V was shortened by 0 bases and J by 2 bases, with 12 bases between the two germline ends. Germline V gene data show CDR1 as SGDLS and CDR2 as YYNGEE.